This passage covers 7 T cell receptor beta chains from one sample sequenced in a study of a mutant IDH1 vaccine in newly diagnosed glioma. Time point given: week 11, during vaccination. The investigators gave 300 ug of mutant IDH1 20-mer peptide in each vaccine dose, together with topical imiquimod. Their antigens are not known. The table came from immunoSEQ multiplex PCR; TCRdb's copy has only in-frame clones and leaves some out. The data contain roughly 70,000 clones, less than 85% of them singletons. Specimen: PBMCs, collected from a glioma patient whose treatment included an IDH1 peptide vaccine. These receptors originate from a woman aged 50 to 60 with glioma.

This clone was seen only once. This chain connects TRBV9 to TRBJ1-1; D ambiguous. V was clipped by 4 bases and J by 1 base, with 8 bases between them. Germline CDR1 and CDR2: SGDLS and YYNGEE. The CDR3 spans 13 residues. CDR3 DNA: TGTGCCAGCAGCCCTGCGACGAACACTGAAGCTTTCTTT. Translation gives CASSPATNTEAFF.

The CDR3 sequence: CASSYITYTDTQYF. DNA for the CDR3: TGTGCCAGCAGTTATATTACATACACAGATACGCAGTATTTT. The chain has TRBV6-6 and TRBJ2-3; the D is unclear. Germline V gives CDR1 MNHNY, CDR2 SVGAGI (reference sequence). V was clipped by 3 bases and J by 2 bases, with 9 bases between them. This CDR3 is built from 14 residues.

This clone was counted a few times. V is TRBV9 and J is TRBJ2-2; the D gene is possibly TRBD2 (9 bases). There are 18 residues in the CDR3. From germline, CDR1 is SGDLS and CDR2 YYNGEE. Trimming left V 4 bases short and J 1 base short, with 20 bases between. The CDR3 DNA sequence: TGTGCCAGCAGCTCTCAGGGGGCGGGGGGGTGGAACACCGGGGAGCTGTTTTTT. Translation: CASSSQGAGGWNTGELFF.

The V call is TRBV20-1, the J call TRBJ1-2; D may be TRBD1 (5 bases). The CDR3 has 10 residues. CDR1 is DFQATT, CDR2 SNEGSKA, per germline (reference sequence). CDR3 DNA: TGCAGCATAGGAGGGGAAGGCTACACCTTC. Amino acid sequence: CSIGGEGYTF.

This chain joins TRBV5-6 and TRBJ1-1; 10 bases map to TRBD1. Germline CDR1 is SGHDT and CDR2 is YYEEEE. The CDR3 is made up of 15 amino acids. The V gene end was trimmed by 4 bases and the J gene end by 4 bases; junction bases not matched to a gene: 7. CDR3 nucleotides: TGTGCCAGCAGCAATCCGGGACAGGGGATCACTGAAGCTTTCTTT. Translated: CASSNPGQGITEAFF.

J is TRBJ1-1 and V is TRBV5-1; maybe TRBD1 (5 bases). The length of the CDR3 is 14 residues. V was clipped by 7 bases and J by 5 bases, with 18 bases between them. Germline CDR1 SGHRS, CDR2 YFSETQ. In DNA, the CDR3 is TGCGCCAGCGACTCGGGGGGGACGGGAACTGAAGCTTTCTTT. Its protein product is CASDSGGTGTEAFF.

V is TRBV30 and J is TRBJ2-3; D might be TRBD2 (5 bases). Germline V gene sequence: CDR1 GTSNPN, CDR2 SVGIG (reference sequence). The V end lost 3 bases, the J end lost 5 bases, and 21 bases lay between the germline ends. The CDR3 covers 16 residues. The CDR3 DNA is TGTGCCTGGAGGGCCAGACCCCGGGGTCAGATAGATACGCAGTATTTT. Amino acid sequence: CAWRARPRGQIDTQYF.